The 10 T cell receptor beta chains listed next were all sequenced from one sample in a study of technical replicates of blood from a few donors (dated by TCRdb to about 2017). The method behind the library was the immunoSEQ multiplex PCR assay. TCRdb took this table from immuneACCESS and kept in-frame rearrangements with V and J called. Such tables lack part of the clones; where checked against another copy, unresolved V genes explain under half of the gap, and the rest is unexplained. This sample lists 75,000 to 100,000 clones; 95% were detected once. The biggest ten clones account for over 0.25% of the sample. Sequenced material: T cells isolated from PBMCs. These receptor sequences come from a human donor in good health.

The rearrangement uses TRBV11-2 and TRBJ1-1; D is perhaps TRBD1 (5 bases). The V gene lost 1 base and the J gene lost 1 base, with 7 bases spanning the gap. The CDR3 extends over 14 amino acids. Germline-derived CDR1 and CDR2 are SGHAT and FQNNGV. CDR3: CASSLVGQNTEAFF. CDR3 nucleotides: TGTGCCAGCAGCTTAGTCGGACAGAACACTGAAGCTTTCTTT.

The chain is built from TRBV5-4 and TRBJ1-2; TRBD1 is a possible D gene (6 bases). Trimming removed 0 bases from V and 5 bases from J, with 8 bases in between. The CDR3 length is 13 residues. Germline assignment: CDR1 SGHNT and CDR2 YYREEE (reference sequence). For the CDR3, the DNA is TGTGCCAGCAGCTTGGTAGGACAGTATGGCTACACCTTC. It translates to CASSLVGQYGYTF.

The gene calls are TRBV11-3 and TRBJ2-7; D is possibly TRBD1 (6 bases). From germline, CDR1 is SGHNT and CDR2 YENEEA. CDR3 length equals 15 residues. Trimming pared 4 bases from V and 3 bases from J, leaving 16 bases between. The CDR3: CASSSEDTGFYEQYF. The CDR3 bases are TGTGCCAGCAGCTCCGAAGACACAGGGTTCTACGAGCAGTACTTC.

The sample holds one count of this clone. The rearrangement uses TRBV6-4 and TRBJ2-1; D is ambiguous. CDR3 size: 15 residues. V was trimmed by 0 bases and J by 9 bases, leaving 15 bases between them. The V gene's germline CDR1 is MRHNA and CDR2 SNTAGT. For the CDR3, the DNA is TGTGCCAGCAGTGACTCATACGCACTCCCCACTGAGCAGTTCTTC. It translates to CASSDSYALPTEQFF.

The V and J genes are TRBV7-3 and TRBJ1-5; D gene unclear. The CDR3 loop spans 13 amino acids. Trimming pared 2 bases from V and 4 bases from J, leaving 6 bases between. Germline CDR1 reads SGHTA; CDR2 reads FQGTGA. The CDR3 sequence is CASSLEENQPQHF. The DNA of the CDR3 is TGTGCCAGCAGCTTAGAGGAAAATCAGCCCCAGCATTTT.

The CDR3 loop is CASKLTGNYGYTF. DNA of the CDR3: TGTGCCAGCAAGCTTACAGGAAACTATGGCTACACCTTC. V gene TRBV6-1 combines with J gene TRBJ1-2, with a weak D call TRBD1 (5 bases). CDR3 length equals 13 residues. V lost 7 bases and J 2 bases, leaving 11 bases between the germline ends. Germline CDR1 MNHNS, CDR2 SASEGT.

This chain's CDR3 is CASSFGLAEQETQYF. The DNA of the CDR3 is TGTGCCAGCAGTTTCGGACTAGCGGAGCAAGAGACCCAGTACTTC. This chain connects TRBV14 to TRBJ2-5; 10 nucleotides line up with TRBD2. V trimming: 6 bases; J trimming: 2 bases; junction bases outside the gene matches: 6. The V gene's germline CDR1 is SGHDN and CDR2 FVKESK. This CDR3 has 15 residues.

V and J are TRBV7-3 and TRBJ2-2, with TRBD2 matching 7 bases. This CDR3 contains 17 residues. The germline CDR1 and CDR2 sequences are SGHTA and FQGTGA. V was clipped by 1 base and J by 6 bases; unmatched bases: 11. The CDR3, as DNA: TGTGCCAGCAGCTTAATTTCCGCCTCGGGAGGATCCGGGGAGCTGTTTTTT. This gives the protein CASSLISASGGSGELFF. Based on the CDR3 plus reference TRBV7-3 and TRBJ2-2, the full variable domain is GAGVSQTPSNKVTEKGKYVELRCDPISGHTALYWYRQSLGQGPEFLIYFQGTGAADDSGLPNDRFFAVRPEGSVSTLKIQRTERGDSAVYLCASSLISASGGSGELFFGEGSRLTVL.

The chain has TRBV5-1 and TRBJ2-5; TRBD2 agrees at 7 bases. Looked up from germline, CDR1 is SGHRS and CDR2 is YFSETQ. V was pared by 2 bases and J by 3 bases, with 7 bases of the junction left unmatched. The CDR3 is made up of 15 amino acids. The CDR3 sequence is CASSFRAAGEETQYF. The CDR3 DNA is TGCGCCAGCAGCTTCAGGGCCGCGGGAGAAGAGACCCAGTACTTC.

The CDR3 DNA follows: TGTGCCACTGAAGGGACAGGGCCTTCCTACAATGAGCAGTTCTTC. Encoded protein: CATEGTGPSYNEQFF. The genes are TRBV6-6 and TRBJ2-1; 9 nucleotides align to TRBD1. The CDR3 spans 15 residues. Losses at the gene ends were 10 bases for V and 1 base for J; bases not matched to a gene: 8. Germline loops: CDR1 MNHNY, CDR2 SVGAGI (reference sequence).